The 8 T cell receptor beta chains in this list originate from one sample, sequenced in a study of regulatory T cells in long-lasting Graves disease. Time point given: persistent/refractory GD, antithyroid drugs over 5 years with positive TRAb. PBMC RNA was the source of the TCR library. iRepertoire HTBI primers and Arm-PCR of CDR3 regions built TCR beta libraries. MiXCR, run by TCRdb on the multiplex PCR reads, gives a single entry per CDR3 protein. The sample yields about 660,000 distinct CDR3 sequences, 30% seen once. The sequencing here drew on peripheral blood mononuclear cells (PBMCs), taken when the disease was refractory, from a patient treated with antithyroid drugs. The source of these receptors is a female donor with Graves disease.

The chain combines TRBV6-1 with TRBJ1-1; TRBD1 might be the D (6 bases). The germline CDR1 and CDR2 sequences are MNHNS and SASEGT. This CDR3 comprises 15 residues. V shed 6 bases and J shed 1 base, with 15 bases lying between them. CDR3 sequence (DNA): TGTGCCAGCAGAGATGAACCGGGACAGAACACTGAAGCTTTCTTT. Residues: CASRDEPGQNTEAFF.

The CDR3 nucleotides read TGTGCCACCAGCCCTCGAGTAACGACTAGCGGGAGGGCTAATGAGCAGTTCTTC. Amino acid sequence: CATSPRVTTSGRANEQFF. The chain links TRBV15 to TRBJ2-1; TRBD2 matches at 14 bases. J lost 7 bases, V lost 5 bases, and 13 bases had no gene match. Germline-derived CDR1 and CDR2 are LNHNV and YYDKDF (reference sequence). The CDR3 extends over 18 amino acids.

J is TRBJ2-7 and V is TRBV28, with TRBD2 as a possible D gene (5 bases). Germline assignment: CDR1 MDHEN and CDR2 SYDVKM. The CDR3 runs 13 residues. V gave up 5 bases and J gave up 2 bases, with 10 bases separating them. The CDR3 region is CASSIPGTYEQYF. In DNA, the CDR3 is TGTGCCAGCAGTATTCCGGGAACCTACGAGCAGTACTTC.

The sample holds many counts of this clonotype. The V gene is TRBV3-1, the J gene TRBJ1-4, with D hard to call. The CDR3 totals 18 residues. Germline V CDR1 and CDR2: LGHDT, YNNKEL (reference sequence). V was shortened by 0 bases and J by 5 bases, with 19 bases between the two germline ends. CDR3 DNA: TGTGCCAGCAGCCAAGATTCGGCCGGGTTCTCCATAAATGAAAAACTGTTTTTT. It codes for CASSQDSAGFSINEKLFF.

This clonotype came up a few times. The chain combines TRBV12-3 or TRBV12-4 with TRBJ2-7; 11 positions agree with TRBD2. The J segment lost 6 bases and the V segment lost 2 bases, leaving 3 bases of the junction unmatched. The CDR3 runs 14 residues. CDR3 loop: CASSLTSGSPEQYF. CDR3 nucleotides: TGTGCCAGCAGTTTAACTAGCGGGAGCCCCGAGCAGTACTTC.

This clonotype was counted only a few times. The V call is TRBV28, the J call TRBJ1-5, with D perhaps matching TRBD1 (5 bases). The CDR3 spans 15 residues. Germline V gene sequence: CDR1 MDHEN, CDR2 SYDVKM. Trimming left V 3 bases short and J 3 bases short, with 12 bases between. The CDR3 DNA reads TGTGCCAGCAGTTTGAAGGGGAGGAACAATCAGCCCCAGCATTTT. Translated, it gives CASSLKGRNNQPQHF.

CDR3 region: CSARDPHEQYF. CDR3 nucleotide sequence: TGCAGTGCTAGGGACCCCCACGAGCAGTACTTC. The chain has TRBV20-1 and TRBJ2-7, with D unresolved. CDR1 and CDR2 from the germline V gene are DFQATT and SNEGSKA (reference sequence). The V end lost 3 bases, the J end lost 5 bases, and 8 bases lay between the germline ends. CDR3 length: 11 amino acids.

The chain has TRBV30 and TRBJ1-6; D is undetermined. The V gene lost 5 bases and the J gene lost 9 bases, with 17 bases spanning the gap. CDR1 is GTSNPN and CDR2 is SVGIG in the germline V gene (reference sequence). The CDR3 loop spans 14 amino acids. In DNA, the CDR3 is TGTGCCTGGGGCCCCGGACCTCGGGGTTCACCCCTCCACTTT. Amino acids: CAWGPGPRGSPLHF.